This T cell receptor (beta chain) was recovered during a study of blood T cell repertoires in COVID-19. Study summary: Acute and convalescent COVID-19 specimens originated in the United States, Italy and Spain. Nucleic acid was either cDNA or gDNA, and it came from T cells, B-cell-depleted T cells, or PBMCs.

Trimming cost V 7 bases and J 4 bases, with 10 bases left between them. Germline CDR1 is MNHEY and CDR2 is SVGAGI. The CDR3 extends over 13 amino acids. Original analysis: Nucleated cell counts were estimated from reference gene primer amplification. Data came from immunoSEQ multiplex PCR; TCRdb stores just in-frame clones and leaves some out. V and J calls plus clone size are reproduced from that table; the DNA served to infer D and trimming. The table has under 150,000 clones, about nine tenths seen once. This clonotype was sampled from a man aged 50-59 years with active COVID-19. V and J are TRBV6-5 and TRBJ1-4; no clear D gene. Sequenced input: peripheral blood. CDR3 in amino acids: CASTTVGNEKLFF. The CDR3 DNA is TGTGCCAGCACTACAGTCGGTAATGAAAAACTGTTTTTT.